This passage covers 21 T cell receptor beta chains from one sample sequenced in a study of OX40 agonist ivuxolimab in advanced cancers. Generated by immunoSEQ multiplex PCR, the TCRdb table keeps only in-frame clones and is missing some. This table has around 76,000 clones, 94% appearing once. Sequences were derived from CD4+ or CD8+ T cells sorted from blood, sampled in a trial of the OX40 agonist ivuxolimab. The receptors were gathered from an adult with an advanced solid tumor such as melanoma, head and neck, liver or kidney cancer.

The rearrangement links TRBV7-6 to TRBJ1-6, with 8 nucleotides matching TRBD1. Germline trimming cut 3 bases from V and 0 bases from J; bases unmatched to any gene: 7. Germline V gene sequence: CDR1 SGHVS, CDR2 FNYEAQ. The CDR3 runs to 18 residues. CDR3 residues: CASSLETGESSYNSPLHF. The CDR3, as DNA: TGTGCCAGCAGCTTGGAGACAGGGGAGAGCTCCTATAATTCACCCCTCCACTTT. The full variable domain, with the rest looked up from reference TRBV7-6 and TRBJ1-6, is GAGVSQSPRYKVTKRGQDVALRCDPISGHVSLYWYRQALGQGPEFLTYFNYEAQQDKSGLPNDRFSAERPEGSISTLTIQRTEQRDSAMYRCASSLETGESSYNSPLHFGNGTRLTVT.

The chain links TRBV7-6 to TRBJ2-2, with D perhaps being TRBD1 or TRBD2 (6 bases each). Germline V gives CDR1 SGHVS, CDR2 FNYEAQ. This CDR3 region has 14 residues. Trimming left V 1 base short and J 4 bases short, with 7 bases between. The CDR3 DNA is TGTGCCAGCAGCTTAGGGGGGGCCACCGGGGAGCTGTTTTTT. Encoded protein: CASSLGGATGELFF.

J is TRBJ1-1 and V is TRBV27, with a tentative D call TRBD1 (5 bases). V shed 4 bases and J shed 4 bases, with 10 bases lying between them. Germline CDR1 reads MNHEY; CDR2 reads SMNVEV (reference sequence). The CDR3 loop spans 13 amino acids. For the CDR3, the DNA is TGTGCCAGCAGTTCCGGGGCGACCACTGAAGCTTTCTTT. Its protein is CASSSGATTEAFF.

The rearrangement links TRBV5-1 to TRBJ2-3; 9 nucleotides agree with TRBD1. Germline V CDR1 and CDR2: SGHRS, YFSETQ. Trimming at V came to 3 bases and at J to 2 bases, leaving 4 bases not matched to a gene. There are 15 residues in the CDR3. The CDR3 loop reads CASSSRDRVTDTQYF. CDR3 DNA sequence: TGCGCCAGCAGCTCCCGGGACAGGGTCACAGATACGCAGTATTTT.

V is TRBV9 and J is TRBJ2-7; D might be TRBD1 (6 bases). Germline CDR1 reads SGDLS; CDR2 reads YYNGEE. The CDR3 is made up of 14 amino acids. The V end was cut by 0 bases, the J end by 2 bases, with 9 bases between. In DNA form, the CDR3 reads TGTGCCAGCAGCGTAGGGACAGTTGCCTACGAGCAGTACTTC. This translates into CASSVGTVAYEQYF.

V gene TRBV5-1 combines with J gene TRBJ1-2; D call uncertain. This CDR3 contains 15 residues. CDR1 is SGHRS and CDR2 is YFSETQ in the germline V gene. V was cut by 2 bases and J by 1 base, with 12 bases left in between. The CDR3 nucleotides are TGCGCCAGCAGCTTCGAGGGAGCGGTTAACTATGGCTACACCTTC. As protein: CASSFEGAVNYGYTF.

The table lists this clone with a few counts. The V and J genes are TRBV11-2 and TRBJ2-1, with TRBD2 matching over 7 bases. Germline loops: CDR1 SGHAT, CDR2 FQNNGV. The length of the CDR3 is 17 residues. J was trimmed by 7 bases and V by 1 base; bases with no gene match: 13. This CDR3 reads CASSLGPGLPSVNEQFF. DNA of the CDR3: TGTGCCAGCAGCTTAGGACCGGGACTACCCTCAGTGAATGAGCAGTTCTTC.

The chain links TRBV19 to TRBJ2-7; TRBD1 is a possible D gene (5 bases). Trimming stripped 7 bases from V and 1 base from J, with 11 bases between. This CDR3 is built from 13 residues. From germline, CDR1 is LNHDA and CDR2 SQIVND (reference sequence). CDR3 nucleotide sequence: TGTGCCAGTACAGATGACAGTTCCTACGAGCAGTACTTC. Translating it yields CASTDDSSYEQYF.

V is TRBV7-3 and J is TRBJ2-1; D not resolved. Germline V gene data show CDR1 as SGHTA and CDR2 as FQGTGA. CDR3 length: 14 amino acids. Trimming stripped 5 bases from V and 9 bases from J, with 17 bases between. The CDR3 nucleotides are TGTGCCAGCAGCCAAAGGGAATCTTTTGGTGAGCAGTTCTTC. Its protein product is CASSQRESFGEQFF.

The chain has TRBV2 and TRBJ1-1, with D possibly matching TRBD1 (5 bases). The length of the CDR3 is 14 residues. Germline loops: CDR1 SNHLY, CDR2 FYNNEI. The V end lost 5 bases, the J end lost 4 bases, and 14 bases lay between the germline ends. The CDR3 here is CASSPNPGSTEAFF. The CDR3 DNA reads TGTGCCAGCAGTCCCAATCCAGGGAGCACTGAAGCTTTCTTT.

The rearrangement uses TRBV30 and TRBJ1-1; D unresolved. There are 14 residues in the CDR3. Germline V lookup: CDR1 GTSNPN, CDR2 SVGIG (reference sequence). V was trimmed by 0 bases and J by 10 bases, leaving 18 bases between them. DNA for the CDR3: TGTGCCTGGAGTGTAATGACAAGTGGCAGTTCAGCTTTCTTT. Its translation is CAWSVMTSGSSAFF. The full variable domain, its missing parts supplied by reference TRBV30 and TRBJ1-1, is SQTIHQWPATLVQPVGSPLSLECTVEGTSNPNLYWYRQAAGRGLQLLFYSVGIGQISSEVPQNLSASRPQDRQFILSSKKLLLSDSGFYLCAWSVMTSGSSAFFGQGTRLTVV.

The chain joins TRBV4-3 to TRBJ1-2; TRBD1 might be the D (5 bases). This CDR3 has 16 amino acids. V lost 5 bases to trimming and J lost 5 bases, with 21 bases between them. Germline V gives CDR1 LGHNA, CDR2 YSLEER. CDR3 nucleotides: TGCGCCAGCAGCTTCTCCGGGACGGGGGAAAGTTATGGCTACACCTTC. Protein sequence: CASSFSGTGESYGYTF.

The chain couples TRBV27 to TRBJ2-7; the D gene is possibly TRBD2 (6 bases). The CDR3 is made up of 12 amino acids. Germline V gene lookup returns CDR1 MNHEY and CDR2 SMNVEV (reference sequence). V was shortened by 6 bases and J by 6 bases, with 12 bases between the two germline ends. The CDR3 sequence is CASSWGVGEQYF. Written as DNA, the CDR3 is TGTGCCAGCAGCTGGGGGGTGGGCGAGCAGTACTTC.

The chain couples TRBV7-2 to TRBJ2-5; 8 bases agree with TRBD2. The CDR3 runs 15 residues. Germline V gene lookup returns CDR1 SGHTA and CDR2 FQGNSA. With 4 bases clipped from V and 3 bases from J, the junction kept 7 bases outside the gene matches. The CDR3 reads CASSSTFSGKETQYF. CDR3 bases: TGTGCCAGCAGCTCCACGTTTAGCGGGAAAGAGACCCAGTACTTC.

This chain connects TRBV7-9 to TRBJ2-1; D is perhaps TRBD1 or TRBD2 (5 bases each). The CDR3 runs to 16 residues. Trimming removed 5 bases from V and 2 bases from J, with 16 bases in between. CDR1 and CDR2 (germline): SEHNR, FQNEAQ (reference sequence). CDR3 residues: CASSPSSGPAYNEQFF. CDR3 nucleotide sequence: TGTGCCAGCAGCCCCTCATCGGGACCCGCCTACAATGAGCAGTTCTTC.

The V gene is TRBV5-6, the J gene TRBJ2-5; possibly TRBD2 for D (5 bases). This CDR3 has 14 residues. The germline V gene encodes CDR1 SGHDT and CDR2 YYEEEE. V lost 0 bases, J lost 7 bases, and 13 bases lay in between. The CDR3 DNA sequence: TGTGCCAGCAGCTTGGGCCAGAGCCGGGGGACCCAGTACTTC. Translated, it gives CASSLGQSRGTQYF.

The chain joins TRBV19 to TRBJ2-5; 7 bases are a match to TRBD2. The CDR3 has 15 amino acids. J lost 1 base, V lost 5 bases, and 7 bases had no gene match. Germline CDR1 LNHDA, CDR2 SQIVND (reference sequence). CDR3 in DNA: TGTGCCAGTAGTTTGGCCGGGGGGTCCCAAGAGACCCAGTACTTC. Encoded protein: CASSLAGGSQETQYF. Using reference TRBV19 and TRBJ2-5 for the parts outside the CDR3, the full variable domain is DGGITQSPKYLFRKEGQNVTLSCEQNLNHDAMYWYRQDPGQGLRLIYYSQIVNDFQKGDIAEGYSVSREKKESFPLTVTSAQKNPTAFYLCASSLAGGSQETQYFGPGTRLLVL.

This sequence joins TRBV6-5 and TRBJ2-7, with D tentatively TRBD1 (5 bases). The CDR3 length is 16 residues. Trimming shortened V by 2 bases and J by 2 bases, and 16 bases separated the two germline ends. Germline V gene lookup returns CDR1 MNHEY and CDR2 SVGAGI. In nucleotides, the CDR3 is TGTGCCAGCAGTTACCTGTCAGGGCAGCAGACCTACGAGCAGTACTTC. Its translation is CASSYLSGQQTYEQYF.

V is TRBV27 and J is TRBJ2-2; 7 bases match TRBD1. Germline V lookup: CDR1 MNHEY, CDR2 SMNVEV (reference sequence). V shed 2 bases, J shed 1 base, and the junction held 7 bases outside the gene matches. The CDR3 extends over 17 amino acids. DNA for the CDR3: TGTGCCAGCAGTTTAACACTGACAGGGTTGAACACCGGGGAGCTGTTTTTT. Its translation: CASSLTLTGLNTGELFF.

The gene calls are TRBV14 and TRBJ1-1; no clear D. The CDR3 is made up of 13 amino acids. Between the trimmed V and J ends, which lost 6 bases and 7 bases, there was a span of 15 bases. Germline lookup yields CDR1 SGHDN and CDR2 FVKESK. The CDR3 coding sequence is TGTGCCAGCAGACGACTTAACCCTTTTGAAGCTTTCTTT. The encoded protein is CASRRLNPFEAFF.

The gene calls are TRBV9 and TRBJ2-3; D is uncertain. Germline-derived CDR1 and CDR2 are SGDLS and YYNGEE. The CDR3 length is 13 residues. Trimming took 2 bases from V and 5 from J, leaving 9 bases between them. Here the CDR3 reads CASSVETEDTQYF. DNA of the CDR3: TGTGCCAGCAGCGTCGAAACAGAAGATACGCAGTATTTT.